What follows are 26 T cell receptor beta chains derived from one specimen sequenced in a study of naive and memory T cell subsets. Both TRBC1 and TRBC2 were covered by a beta constant-region primer of two equimolar oligonucleotides. Four rounds of PCR amplified the ligated cDNA using nested alpha and beta constant-region primers plus SP2. TCRdb itself ran the UMI-ligation and nested PCR reads through MiXCR, one entry per CDR3 protein. The data hold 120,000 or so distinct CDR3 sequences, with 35% to 45% observed a single time. Sequences were obtained from central memory CD4+ T cells from blood. The receptors come from a human donor in good health.

This clonotype was seen ten or more times. The chain is built from TRBV7-2 and TRBJ2-1, with D hard to call. Germline loops: CDR1 SGHTA, CDR2 FQGNSA. V was shortened by 8 bases and J by 0 bases, with 8 bases between the two germline ends. The length of the CDR3 is 13 residues. The CDR3 spells CASSRSSYNEQFF. In nucleotides, the CDR3 is TGTGCCAGCTCCAGGAGCTCCTACAATGAGCAGTTCTTC. The entire variable domain, with the rest obtained from reference TRBV7-2 and TRBJ2-1, is as follows: GAGVSQSPSNKVTEKGKDVELRCDPISGHTALYWYRQSLGQGLEFLIYFQGNSAPDKSGLPSDRFSAERTGGSVSTLTIQRTQQEDSAVYLCASSRSSYNEQFFGPGTRLTVL.

The J gene is TRBJ1-1, the V gene TRBV2, with D unclear. Trimming stripped 4 bases from V and 0 bases from J, with 6 bases between. Germline V lookup: CDR1 SNHLY, CDR2 FYNNEI. There are 13 residues in the CDR3. The CDR3 region is CASSVGMNTEAFF. For the CDR3, the DNA is TGTGCCAGCAGTGTGGGTATGAACACTGAAGCTTTCTTT.

V gene TRBV28 combines with J gene TRBJ2-7; D may match TRBD1 or TRBD2 (6 bases each). The CDR3 consists of 16 residues. The V end was cut by 6 bases, the J end by 6 bases, with 24 bases between. Per the germline V gene, CDR1 is MDHEN and CDR2 is SYDVKM. This chain's CDR3 is CASSPPGTRRGVEQYF. The CDR3 coding sequence is TGTGCCAGCAGCCCGCCCGGGACCCGGAGGGGGGTCGAGCAGTACTTC.

The chain is built from TRBV20-1 and TRBJ1-5, with D possibly matching TRBD1 (5 bases). The germline V gene encodes CDR1 DFQATT and CDR2 SNEGSKA (reference sequence). This CDR3 has 13 amino acids. V shed 2 bases and J shed 7 bases, with 12 bases lying between them. CDR3 DNA sequence: TGCAGTGCTAGACAGGGAGTGAGGCAGCCCCAGCATTTT. Translation gives CSARQGVRQPQHF.

This chain connects TRBV7-2 to TRBJ2-5; weak D call: TRBD2 (5 bases). CDR3 size: 13 residues. With 6 bases removed from V and 2 bases from J, the gap between germline ends came to 10 bases. The germline V gene has CDR1 SGHTA and CDR2 FQGNSA. The CDR3 DNA follows: TGTGCCAGCAGTGGGCCGGGGCAAGAGACCCAGTACTTC. It specifies CASSGPGQETQYF.

The chain couples TRBV7-3 to TRBJ2-1, with 7 bases fitting TRBD2. Germline values: CDR1 SGHTA, CDR2 FQGTGA. The V gene end was trimmed by 0 bases and the J gene end by 10 bases; junction bases not matched to a gene: 12. The CDR3 length is 16 residues. The CDR3 DNA follows: TGTGCCAGCAGCTTAACCCCGACTAGCCGAACCGGGGAGCAGTTCTTC. It specifies CASSLTPTSRTGEQFF.

The DNA for the CDR3 is TGTGCCAGCAGCACTGAATCGGGAAAGGGAAGACCGAATGAGCAGTTCTTC. Translated, it gives CASSTESGKGRPNEQFF. The V gene is TRBV9, the J gene TRBJ2-1; possibly TRBD2 for D (5 bases). Germline V gene lookup returns CDR1 SGDLS and CDR2 YYNGEE. The CDR3 consists of 17 residues. V lost 4 bases and J lost 7, with 24 bases in between.

DNA for the CDR3: TGTGCCTGGGGGGGAAGAATAGATGGCTACACCTTC. Amino acids: CAWGGRIDGYTF. The J gene is TRBJ1-2, the V gene TRBV30; the D gene is possibly TRBD1 (5 bases). The CDR3 is 12 residues long. V lost 5 bases to trimming and J lost 6 bases, with 13 bases between them. The germline gives CDR1 GTSNPN, CDR2 SVGIG (reference sequence).

In this sample, this clonotype turned up a few times. The CDR3 coding sequence is TGCAGTGCTAGGACTAGCTCCTACGAGCAGTACTTC. Its protein product is CSARTSSYEQYF. The chain recombines TRBV20-1 with TRBJ2-7; D might be TRBD2 (6 bases). The CDR3 runs 12 residues. Per the germline V gene, CDR1 is DFQATT and CDR2 is SNEGSKA (reference sequence). The ends were cut back, 3 bases at V and 0 bases at J, with 6 bases in the middle.

This chain joins TRBV18 and TRBJ2-3; D possibly matches TRBD1 or TRBD2 (5 bases each). V lost 4 bases and J 6 bases, leaving 14 bases between the germline ends. In germline, CDR1 is KGHSH, CDR2 LQKENI. This CDR3 comprises 14 residues. CDR3 region: CASSLGPPPDTQYF. DNA for the CDR3: TGTGCCAGCTCACTGGGACCGCCGCCGGATACGCAGTATTTT.

This clonotype was seen only a few times. CDR3 nucleotides: TGCAGTGCTAGTGTCTCCAGGGCTAACAATCAGCCCCAGCATTTT. Encoded protein: CSASVSRANNQPQHF. The V call is TRBV20-1, the J call TRBJ1-5; TRBD1 is a possible D gene (5 bases). Germline CDR1 is DFQATT and CDR2 is SNEGSKA (reference sequence). This CDR3 region has 15 residues. Trimming took off 3 bases at V and 3 bases at J, with 15 bases between the two ends.

This clonotype was counted at least ten times. The V call is TRBV20-1, the J call TRBJ2-1; unclear D gene. Trimming removed 4 bases from V and 8 bases from J, with 21 bases in between. Germline CDR1 DFQATT, CDR2 SNEGSKA (reference sequence). This CDR3 contains 15 residues. This chain's CDR3 is CSATRRKAPRDEQFF. In nucleotides, the CDR3 is TGCAGTGCTACCAGAAGAAAGGCTCCTAGGGATGAGCAGTTCTTC.

This chain uses TRBV6-1 with TRBJ2-3; D ambiguous. The germline CDR1 and CDR2 sequences are MNHNS and SASEGT. CDR3 size: 15 residues. The ends were cut back, 4 bases at V and 0 bases at J, with 11 bases in the middle. This CDR3 is CASSGNEISTDTQYF. DNA of the CDR3: TGTGCCAGCAGTGGTAATGAAATAAGCACAGATACGCAGTATTTT.

As to this clonotype: Given the absence of the conserved phenylalanine or tryptophan at the CDR3 end, a read error is likely. It is unclear where the CDR3 begins or ends on the DNA, so no DNA is shown, and the CDR3 is as TCRdb lists it. J is TRBJ1-2 and V is TRBV28; the table's D call, TRBD1, was not checked against the DNA. Termini included, the CDR3 measures 14 amino acids. Germline V gene data show CDR1 as MDHEN and CDR2 as SYDVKM. CDR3 protein: CASSPQPGHPGGSL.

The chain uses TRBV29-1 and TRBJ2-1; D not certain. V lost 2 bases and J lost 9, with 14 bases in between. CDR3 length: 13 amino acids. Per germline, CDR1 SQVTM and CDR2 ANQGSEA. The CDR3 nucleotides are TGCAGCGTTGAAAATAGGCGAGGCACTGAGCAGTTCTTC. Protein product: CSVENRRGTEQFF.

V and J are TRBV28 and TRBJ1-1, with D possibly TRBD1 on 5 matching bases. The V gene lost 2 bases and the J gene lost 6 bases, with 16 bases spanning the gap. CDR1 is MDHEN and CDR2 is SYDVKM in the germline V gene. CDR3 length equals 15 residues. The CDR3 coding sequence is TGTGCCAGCAGTTTAAGAGGGGAGCTGGGCGCTGAAGCTTTCTTT. Protein sequence: CASSLRGELGAEAFF. Using reference TRBV28 and TRBJ1-1 for the parts outside the CDR3, the full variable domain is DVKVTQSSRYLVKRTGEKVFLECVQDMDHENMFWYRQDPGLGLRLIYFSYDVKMKEKGDIPEGYSVSREKKERFSLILESASTNQTSMYLCASSLRGELGAEAFFGQGTRLTVV.

The CDR3 nucleotides read TGTGCCACCAGCAGAGCCTCCCGTCGGGGTTCCTACGAGCAGTACTTC. Translating gives CATSRASRRGSYEQYF. The chain joins TRBV15 to TRBJ2-7; D might be TRBD2 (5 bases). Germline V CDR1 and CDR2: LNHNV, YYDKDF (reference sequence). V gave up 1 base and J gave up 1 base, with 14 bases separating them. The CDR3 covers 16 residues.

There are many counts of this clonotype. V gene TRBV7-2 combines with J gene TRBJ1-4, with D unclear. The germline V gene encodes CDR1 SGHTA and CDR2 FQGNSA. V lost 1 base and J lost 3, with 3 bases in between. This CDR3 is built from 13 residues. CDR3 in DNA: TGTGCCAGCAGCTTAGGCGCTAATGAAAAACTGTTTTTT. As protein: CASSLGANEKLFF.

This chain uses TRBV6-1 with TRBJ2-3; no clear D gene. Germline V gives CDR1 MNHNS, CDR2 SASEGT. This CDR3 is built from 11 residues. Trimming took off 7 bases at V and 6 bases at J, with 8 bases between the two ends. The CDR3 bases are TGTGCCAGCACCCTTTGGGATACGCAGTATTTT. Protein sequence: CASTLWDTQYF.

V and J are TRBV28 and TRBJ2-1; 8 bases line up with TRBD2. V lost 3 bases to trimming and J lost 0 bases; unmatched junction nucleotides: 4. The CDR3 has 16 amino acids. Germline CDR1 is MDHEN and CDR2 is SYDVKM. The CDR3 region has the DNA TGTGCCAGCAGTTTTAGCGGGGACCCCTCCTACAATGAGCAGTTCTTC. Translation gives CASSFSGDPSYNEQFF.

The chain uses TRBV5-1 and TRBJ2-1, with TRBD2 matching over 13 bases. V dropped 1 base and J dropped 0; count of bases not matched to a gene: 4. Germline CDR1 SGHRS, CDR2 YFSETQ. This CDR3 has 18 residues. The CDR3 DNA is TGCGCCAGCAGCTTGAGGACTAGCGGGAGTGGCTCCTACAATGAGCAGTTCTTC. Its translation is CASSLRTSGSGSYNEQFF.

This chain joins TRBV7-2 and TRBJ2-1; the D is unclear. Germline loops: CDR1 SGHTA, CDR2 FQGNSA. CDR3 length: 14 residues. V lost 7 bases and J 0 bases, leaving 10 bases between the germline ends. CDR3 sequence reads: CASKSVSSYNEQFF. CDR3 DNA: TGTGCCAGCAAAAGCGTAAGCTCCTACAATGAGCAGTTCTTC.

The J gene is TRBJ1-4, the V gene TRBV27; D call uncertain. The germline CDR1 and CDR2 sequences are MNHEY and SMNVEV (reference sequence). There are 15 residues in the CDR3. V lost 2 bases to trimming and J lost 2 bases, with 9 bases between them. CDR3 DNA sequence: TGTGCCAGCAGTTTAGGGCGGCTGACTAATGAAAAACTGTTTTTT. This translates into CASSLGRLTNEKLFF.

This clonotype was detected a few times. The gene calls are TRBV7-2 and TRBJ2-1, with D possibly being TRBD1 or TRBD2 (5 bases each). CDR1 is SGHTA, CDR2 FQGNSA, per germline. The CDR3 is 14 amino acids. Trimming removed 1 base from V and 9 bases from J, with 13 bases in between. In nucleotides, the CDR3 is TGTGCCAGCAGCTTAGGGGACCCCGGCGCTGAGCAGTTCTTC. It is translated as CASSLGDPGAEQFF.

The rearrangement links TRBV16 to TRBJ2-5, with D perhaps TRBD2 (5 bases). V was shortened by 0 bases and J by 7 bases, with 12 bases between the two germline ends. The CDR3 runs 14 residues. Per germline, CDR1 KGHSY and CDR2 FQNENV. CDR3 loop: CASSQSDYFATQYF. CDR3 nucleotides: TGTGCCAGCAGCCAATCCGACTATTTTGCGACCCAGTACTTC. The whole variable domain, filled in from reference TRBV16 and TRBJ2-5, reads GEEVAQTPKHLVRGEGQKAKLYCAPIKGHSYVFWYQQVLKNEFKFLISFQNENVFDETGMPKERFSAKCLPNSPCSLEIQATKLEDSAVYFCASSQSDYFATQYFGPGTRLLVL.

The chain is built from TRBV5-4 and TRBJ2-3, with D unresolved. Trimming removed 4 bases from V and 3 bases from J, with 12 bases in between. Germline V gives CDR1 SGHNT, CDR2 YYREEE (reference sequence). The CDR3 sequence is 14 residues long. For the CDR3, the DNA is TGTGCCAGCAGCCTCGAGCCCAATACAGATACGCAGTATTTT. This sequence encodes CASSLEPNTDTQYF.